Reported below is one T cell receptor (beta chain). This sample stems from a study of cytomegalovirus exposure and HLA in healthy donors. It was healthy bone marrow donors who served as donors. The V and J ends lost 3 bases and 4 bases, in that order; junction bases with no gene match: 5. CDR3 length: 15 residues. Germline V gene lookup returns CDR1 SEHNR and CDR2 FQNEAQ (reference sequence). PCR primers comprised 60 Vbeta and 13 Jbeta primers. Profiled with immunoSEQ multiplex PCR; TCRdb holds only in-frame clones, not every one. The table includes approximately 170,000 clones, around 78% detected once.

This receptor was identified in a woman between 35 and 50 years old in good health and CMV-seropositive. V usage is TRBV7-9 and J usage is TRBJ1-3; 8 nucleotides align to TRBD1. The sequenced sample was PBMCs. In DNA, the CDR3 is TGTGCCAGCAGCTTGACAGGGGCTTTAGGAAACACCATATATTTT. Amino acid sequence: CASSLTGALGNTIYF.